Listed below are T cell receptor beta chains from one sample, sequenced in a study of blood T cell repertoires in COVID-19. Some clones are missing from TCRdb's copy, which holds only in-frame ones; the method was immunoSEQ multiplex PCR. The table lists 95,000 to 150,000 clones, approximately 83% of them singletons. Material: peripheral blood. The receptors were gathered from an older man with active or convalescent COVID-19. The CDR3 runs from the conserved cysteine through the conserved F or W. A D gene is named only where the DNA matches it firmly. Clone size, where shown, is once, few, many, or a class for clones that have expanded.

D gene	clone size	V gene	J gene	CDR3 DNA	CDR3 protein
TRBD1	once	TRBV29-1	TRBJ2-2	TGCAGCGTGGCTGCCGGGACAGGGAACACCGGGGAGCTGTTTTTT	CSVAAGTGNTGELFF
TRBD1	NA	TRBV10-3	TRBJ1-5	TGTGCCATCAGTGGGACAGGGGGCAATCAGCCCCAGCATTTT	CAISGTGGNQPQHF
TRBD2	NA	TRBV4-3	TRBJ2-7	TGCGCCAGCAGCCAGGTAGCGGGACTCTACGAGCAGTACTTC	CASSQVAGLYEQYF
NA	NA	TRBV15	TRBJ2-7	TGTGCCACCAGCAGAGCGGGTGGTGTCGGCTACGAGCAGTACTTC	CATSRAGGVGYEQYF
TRBD2	NA	TRBV7-2	TRBJ2-2	TGTGCCAGCAGCTTGGGACTAGCCATCACCGGGGAGCTGTTTTTT	CASSLGLAITGELFF
TRBD1	NA	TRBV19	TRBJ2-2	TGTGCCAGTAAAAGGACAGGGGAATTGACCGGGGAGCTGTTTTTT	CASKRTGELTGELFF
TRBD1	once	TRBV9	TRBJ2-5	TGTGCCAGCAGCCTAGGGGGCCGCCAAGAGACCCAGTACTTC	CASSLGGRQETQYF
TRBD2	NA	TRBV7-9	TRBJ2-2	TGTGCCAGCAGCACCTCTAGCGGGAGAACCGGGGAGCTGTTTTTT	CASSTSSGRTGELFF
TRBD1	NA	TRBV30	TRBJ2-3	TGTGCCTGGCAGCGGACAGGCCAAACAGATACGCAGTATTTT	CAWQRTGQTDTQYF
TRBD1	NA	TRBV29-1	TRBJ2-3	TGCAGCGTTTCGACAGGGGGCCGGGCAGATACGCAGTATTTT	CSVSTGGRADTQYF
TRBD2	NA	TRBV2	TRBJ2-3	TGTGCCAGCACGGGAGGCTACAGCACAGATACGCAGTATTTT	CASTGGYSTDTQYF
NA	NA	TRBV5-1	TRBJ1-3	TGCGCCAGCAGCTTTGGCAACCTTTTCTCTGGAAACACCATATATTTT	CASSFGNLFSGNTIYF
NA	NA	TRBV5-7	TRBJ1-5	TGTGCCAGCAGCGAAAAGCGGGGCCCGGTCGCGTATCAGCCCCAGCATTTT	CASSEKRGPVAYQPQHF
TRBD1	NA	TRBV12-5	TRBJ1-1	TGTGCTAGTGGTTTGGAAACAGGGGGCCCCACTGAAGCTTTCTTT	CASGLETGGPTEAFF
NA	NA	TRBV19	TRBJ2-2	TGTGCCAGTAGTTCAGGACAGACGGTCTTCCGGGAGCTGTTTTTT	CASSSGQTVFRELFF
NA	NA	TRBV9	TRBJ2-5	TGTGCCAGCAGCGTGGCCCCGGGGATACAAGAGACCCAGTACTTC	CASSVAPGIQETQYF
NA	NA	TRBV5-1	TRBJ2-2	TGCGCCAGCAGCTTTGACAGCAGGAACACCGGGGAGCTGTTTTTT	CASSFDSRNTGELFF
NA	NA	TRBV30	TRBJ2-7	TGTGCCCGGAATTCAGGACTTCCCCCCTACGAGCAGTACTTC	CARNSGLPPYEQYF
TRBD2	NA	TRBV5-1	TRBJ2-1	TGCGCCAGCAGCCAGGGACTAGCGGGAGTAATCGATGAGCAGTTCTTC	CASSQGLAGVIDEQFF
NA	NA	TRBV19	TRBJ2-1	TGTGCCAGTAGTATTCGTCGGGGAGCCAGCGATGAGCAGTTCTTC	CASSIRRGASDEQFF
TRBD1	NA	TRBV27	TRBJ1-2	TGTGCCAGCAGTTTTGGGACAGGCCAAACCGGCTATGGCTACACCTTC	CASSFGTGQTGYGYTF
NA	NA	TRBV11-2	TRBJ2-7	TGTGCCAGCAGCTCCGGACTTTCCTACGAGCAGTACTTC	CASSSGLSYEQYF
NA	NA	TRBV5-5	TRBJ2-3	TGTGCCAGCAGCTTGGTGGCAGGTGCCACAGATACGCAGTATTTT	CASSLVAGATDTQYF
NA	NA	TRBV29-1	TRBJ2-1	TGCAGCGTTGATCGACAGGTAACTTACAATGAGCAGTTCTTC	CSVDRQVTYNEQFF
NA	few	TRBV28	TRBJ2-5	TGTGCCAGCAGTTTTGGAGGGGGCGCGTTGGAGACCCAGTACTTC	CASSFGGGALETQYF
TRBD2	NA	TRBV5-4	TRBJ2-5	TGTGCCAGCAGCCAGACTAGCGGGGACTTAGAGACCCAGTACTTC	CASSQTSGDLETQYF
NA	NA	TRBV6-2/TRBV6-3	TRBJ2-5	TGTGCCAGCAGTCCCCCCCTGGGCCCCGAGTACTTC	CASSPPLGPEYF
NA	NA	TRBV6-6	TRBJ2-1	TGTGCCAGCAGTTACTCGTCAGGGTGGGACAATGAGCAGTTCTTC	CASSYSSGWDNEQFF
NA	NA	TRBV7-9	TRBJ2-2	TGTGCCAGCAGCTTATCAGGAGGGTTCCCCGGGGAGCTGTTTTTT	CASSLSGGFPGELFF
TRBD1	NA	TRBV4-1	TRBJ1-2	TGCGCCAGCAGCCAAGAGACAGGGGCGGTGAGGAGGGGCTACACCTTC	CASSQETGAVRRGYTF
NA	NA	TRBV6-5	TRBJ1-6	TGTGCCAGCAGTCACGAGAGCTCCTATAATTCACCCCTCCACTTT	CASSHESSYNSPLHF
NA	NA	TRBV28	TRBJ1-5	TGTGCCAGCAGTACATGGGGGGGCTTGTTTAGCAATCAGCCCCAGCATTTT	CASSTWGGLFSNQPQHF
TRBD1	NA	TRBV19	TRBJ2-7	TGTGCCAGTAGTGTCTCACAGGGGATCGGCGAGCAGTACTTC	CASSVSQGIGEQYF
NA	few	TRBV19	TRBJ2-2	TGTGCCAGTACCCGAAAGTATGACAGTCCGGAGCTGTTTTTT	CASTRKYDSPELFF
NA	NA	TRBV29-1	TRBJ2-3	TGCAGCGTTAGAGCGTCTGGCACAGATACGCAGTATTTT	CSVRASGTDTQYF
TRBD1	NA	TRBV24-1	TRBJ2-1	TGTGCCACCTCCTTACCGGGACAGTACAATGAGCAGTTCTTC	CATSLPGQYNEQFF
TRBD1	NA	TRBV30	TRBJ1-5	TGTGCCTGGAGAAGATCGTTGGGGGACAGGGACAATCAGCCCCAGCATTTT	CAWRRSLGDRDNQPQHF
TRBD1	NA	TRBV7-3	TRBJ2-1	TGTGCCAGCAGCCCGCTAAGGGACAGTAGGAATGAGCAGTTCTTC	CASSPLRDSRNEQFF
NA	NA	TRBV19	TRBJ1-5	TGTGCCAGTACCCCAAGCCACAATCAGCCCCAGCATTTT	CASTPSHNQPQHF
NA	NA	TRBV20-1	TRBJ2-1	TGCAGTGCTAGTGCCGCAGCGAATGAGCAGTTCTTC	CSASAAANEQFF
NA	NA	TRBV6-1	TRBJ2-7	TGTGCCAGCAGTGATGCCACATTCATTTTC	CASSDATFIF
TRBD2	NA	TRBV19	TRBJ2-3	TGTGCCAGTAGGACTAGCGGGGACTTTTATACGCAGTATTTT	CASRTSGDFYTQYF
NA	NA	TRBV19	TRBJ1-3	TGTGCCAGTAGCCTTACAGGGAATCCTGGAAACACCATATATTTT	CASSLTGNPGNTIYF
TRBD1	once	TRBV3-1/TRBV3-2	TRBJ1-1	TGTGCCAGCAGCCGGGGGACAGGACCCGAAGCTTTCTTT	CASSRGTGPEAFF
TRBD2	NA	TRBV5-1	TRBJ2-5	TGCGCCAGCAGCTTGCTCGCGGGAGCACAACAAGAGACCCAGTACTTC	CASSLLAGAQQETQYF
NA	NA	TRBV14	TRBJ1-2	TGTGCCAGCAGCCAAGTCGTGGGGAGCCACTATGGCTACACCTTC	CASSQVVGSHYGYTF
NA	once	TRBV15	TRBJ2-3	TGTGCCACCAGCAGCAAGAGGGGGAACACAGATACGCAGTATTTT	CATSSKRGNTDTQYF
NA	once	TRBV5-5	TRBJ2-2	TGTGCCAGCAGCTTGGCGGGGACCGGGGAGCTGTTTTTT	CASSLAGTGELFF
NA	few	TRBV12-3/TRBV12-4	TRBJ1-2	TGTGCCAGCAGTTTAAGTGCAAGCGGCTACACCTTC	CASSLSASGYTF